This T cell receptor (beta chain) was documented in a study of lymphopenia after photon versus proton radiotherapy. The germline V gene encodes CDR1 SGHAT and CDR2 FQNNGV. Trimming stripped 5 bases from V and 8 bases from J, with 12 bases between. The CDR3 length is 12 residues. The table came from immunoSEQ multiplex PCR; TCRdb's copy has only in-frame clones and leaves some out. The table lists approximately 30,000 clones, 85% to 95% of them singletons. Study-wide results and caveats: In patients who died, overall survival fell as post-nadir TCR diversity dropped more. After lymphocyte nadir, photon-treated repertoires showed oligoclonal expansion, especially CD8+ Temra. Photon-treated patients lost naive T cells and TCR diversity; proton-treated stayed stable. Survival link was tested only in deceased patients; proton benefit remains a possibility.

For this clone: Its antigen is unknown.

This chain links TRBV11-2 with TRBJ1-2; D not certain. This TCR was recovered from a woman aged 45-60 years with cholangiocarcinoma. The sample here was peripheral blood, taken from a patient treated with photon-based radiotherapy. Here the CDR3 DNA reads TGTGCCAGCAGCCCCCAGAGGCGGGGCTACACCTTC. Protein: CASSPQRRGYTF. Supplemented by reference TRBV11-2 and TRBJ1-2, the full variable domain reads EAGVAQSPRYKIIEKRQSVAFWCNPISGHATLYWYQQILGQGPKLLIQFQNNGVVDDSQLPKDRFSAERLKGVDSTLKIQPAKLEDSAVYLCASSPQRRGYTFGSGTRLTVV.